This entry concerns a single TCR beta chain. What it recognizes is unknown. The data stem from a study of cytomegalovirus exposure and HLA in healthy donors. Regarding the study as a whole: About 87% or about 30% of the time was how often most TCR beta V segments were productive, according to an earlier analysis.

PCR employed 60 Vbeta and 13 Jbeta primers. The protocol was immunoSEQ multiplex PCR, while the TCRdb copy is restricted to in-frame clones and leaves out a portion. The sample lists roughly 120,000 clones, approximately 70% occurring once. Germline CDR1 SGHTA, CDR2 FQGTGA. V was cut by 1 base and J by 0 bases, with 10 bases left in between. The CDR3 has 16 residues. The source of this sequence is a man aged 55 to 69 in good health and CMV-seropositive. V gene TRBV7-3 combines with J gene TRBJ2-1, with D unresolved. The sample was PBMCs. The chain's CDR3 is CASSLIGHSSYNEQFF. In nucleotides, the CDR3 is TGTGCCAGCAGCTTAATTGGCCACAGCTCCTACAATGAGCAGTTCTTC.